This TCR beta chain originates from a study of T cell repertoires and HLA-DP antigens. Study in general: DNA input averaged about 200 ng in sorted CD137+CD4+ and about 1,200 ng in pre-culture CD4+.

Points on this clone: What it recognizes is unknown.

CDR1 is SGDLS and CDR2 is YYNGEE in the germline V gene. The V segment lost 0 bases and the J segment 6 bases; nucleotides outside the gene matches: 12. This CDR3 region has 19 residues. The PCR primers covered 54 TRBV and 13 TRBJ segments. TCRdb keeps only in-frame clones here, not all; method: immunoSEQ multiplex PCR. The sample holds about 110,000 clones, more than 85% seen once. Untouched CD4+ T cells were isolated by negative selection, averaging about 98% purity. This sequence originates from a woman aged 18-29 years in good health and CMV-seronegative. V usage is TRBV9 and J usage is TRBJ2-1; 13 bases are a match to TRBD2. The sequencing sample was made of CD4+ T cells from PBMCs. CDR3 DNA sequence: TGTGCCAGCAGCGTAGGGACTAGCGGGAGCGGTACTTCGTCCAATGAGCAGTTCTTC. It translates to CASSVGTSGSGTSSNEQFF.